These 9 T cell receptor beta chains came from one sample sequenced in a study of blood T cell repertoires in COVID-19. Generated by immunoSEQ multiplex PCR, the TCRdb table keeps only in-frame clones and is missing some. The data contain approximately 380,000 clones, 88% of them seen just once; the ten biggest clones take up roughly 1.2%. Source material: PBMCs or T cells enriched from blood (not recorded which). Every receptor here comes from a woman aged 18-29 years who had recovered from COVID-19.

This chain links TRBV5-1 with TRBJ2-2; 11 positions match TRBD1. The CDR3 length is 16 residues. Germline trimming cut 3 bases from V and 6 bases from J; bases unmatched to any gene: 7. Germline CDR1 SGHRS, CDR2 YFSETQ. CDR3: CASSSSGTGGAGELFF. CDR3 sequence (DNA): TGCGCCAGCAGCTCATCCGGGACAGGGGGGGCCGGGGAGCTGTTTTTT.

The rearrangement uses TRBV12-3 or TRBV12-4 and TRBJ2-7; D is unresolved. V lost 4 bases and J lost 2, with 9 bases in between. CDR3 length: 13 residues. The CDR3 DNA sequence: TGTGCCAGCAGTTCAGCAGTAGCCTACGAGCAGTACTTC. Amino acid sequence: CASSSAVAYEQYF.

The V and J genes are TRBV4-1 and TRBJ1-2; 9 bases align to TRBD1. Germline V CDR1 and CDR2: MGHRA, YSYEKL. With V trimmed by 4 bases and J by 5 bases, 8 bases remained unmatched. CDR3 length equals 15 residues. CDR3 nucleotides: TGCGCCAGCAGCCCTCGGACAGGGGAAGAGTATGGCTACACCTTC. Translation: CASSPRTGEEYGYTF.

The chain recombines TRBV6-5 with TRBJ1-2; D not resolved. Trimming shortened V by 6 bases and J by 0 bases, and 11 bases separated the two germline ends. Germline CDR1 and CDR2: MNHEY and SVGAGI. The CDR3 is 14 amino acids. Here the CDR3 reads CASRRSGTNYGYTF. The DNA of the CDR3 is TGTGCCAGCAGGAGATCGGGTACTAACTATGGCTACACCTTC.

This chain links TRBV2 with TRBJ1-5; no clear D. With 2 bases removed from V and 1 base from J, the gap between germline ends came to 6 bases. Germline V gene lookup returns CDR1 SNHLY and CDR2 FYNNEI. The CDR3 spans 14 residues. CDR3 nucleotides: TGTGCCAGCAGTGAACCCCAGAGCAATCAGCCCCAGCATTTT. This codes for CASSEPQSNQPQHF.

The CDR3 DNA follows: TGCGCCAGCAGCTTATCGGCGGGGGGAAATACGCAGTATTTT. It is translated as CASSLSAGGNTQYF. This chain uses TRBV5-1 with TRBJ2-3; TRBD2 aligns across 8 bases. Germline assignment: CDR1 SGHRS and CDR2 YFSETQ. With 2 bases clipped from V and 7 bases from J, the junction kept 6 bases outside the gene matches. There are 14 residues in the CDR3.

The chain links TRBV3-1 (or the pseudogene TRBV3-2) to TRBJ1-1; weak D call: TRBD1 (6 bases). V gave up 5 bases and J gave up 3 bases, with 16 bases separating them. Germline V gene data show CDR1 as LGHDT and CDR2 as YNNKEL (reference sequence). The length of the CDR3 is 15 residues. The CDR3 DNA reads as TGTGCCAGCAGCTCATACTCAGGGGCTGACACTGAAGCTTTCTTT. It specifies CASSSYSGADTEAFF.

This clone occurred a few times. The chain uses TRBV5-1 and TRBJ1-6; perhaps TRBD1 as D (6 bases). CDR3 length: 15 residues. Germline lookup yields CDR1 SGHRS and CDR2 YFSETQ. The germline V and J ends were trimmed by 5 bases and 6 bases, with 15 bases remaining between them. The CDR3 coding sequence is TGCGCCAGCAGTCCCAGCCAGGGGCTTAATTCACCCCTCCACTTT. It encodes CASSPSQGLNSPLHF.

The chain couples TRBV4-3 to TRBJ1-5; D unclear. Deletions cut 6 bases from V and 3 bases from J, with 9 bases between. The CDR3 loop spans 13 amino acids. CDR1 is LGHNA, CDR2 YSLEER, per germline. Written as DNA, the CDR3 is TGCGCCAGCAGAGACAACACCAATCAGCCCCAGCATTTT. Translating gives CASRDNTNQPQHF.